This note documents a single T cell receptor beta chain sequence. Its specificity is not known. This specimen belongs to a study of OX40 agonist ivuxolimab in advanced cancers. Produced via immunoSEQ multiplex PCR; TCRdb's table is partial and in-frame only. Of about 76,000 clones listed, over 75% were seen once; the top ten hold less than 6.5%. The study's findings and limits: Clonal expansion was seen in CD4+ and CD8+ blood T cells by week 6 at 0.1 to 3.0 mg/kg.

Germline CDR1 reads SGHNT; CDR2 reads YYREEE (reference sequence). This CDR3 comprises 15 residues. V was trimmed by 1 base and J by 5 bases, leaving 13 bases between them. The gene calls are TRBV5-4 and TRBJ2-1; D gene unclear. The source of this sequence is an adult with an advanced solid tumor such as melanoma, head and neck, liver or kidney cancer. The sequencing here drew on CD4+ or CD8+ T cells sorted from blood, taken in a trial of the OX40 agonist ivuxolimab. The chain's CDR3 is CASSLNGGMDNEQFF. CDR3 coding DNA: TGTGCCAGCAGCTTGAACGGCGGAATGGACAATGAGCAGTTCTTC.